These 5 T cell receptor beta chains were sequenced from one sample in a study of T cell responses to AZD1222 COVID-19 vaccine. Sequenced by immunoSEQ multiplex PCR; TCRdb stores in-frame clones only, minus some. Of roughly 140,000 clones listed, around 87% are singletons. Sequences were derived from peripheral blood, sampled 28 days after the second AZD1222 dose. The receptors were gathered from an adult who received the AZD1222 COVID-19 vaccine.

The CDR3 coding sequence is TGTGCCAGCAGCTCTTTGACTAGCGGGGTTGACTACGAGCAGTACTTC. It specifies CASSSLTSGVDYEQYF. This chain joins TRBV7-9 and TRBJ2-7, with 11 bases that match TRBD2. In germline, CDR1 is SEHNR, CDR2 FQNEAQ (reference sequence). Trimming cost V 4 bases and J 3 bases; bases outside gene matches: 8. The CDR3 length is 16 residues.

The V and J genes are TRBV15 and TRBJ1-3, with D tentatively TRBD1 (5 bases). Germline V gene lookup returns CDR1 LNHNV and CDR2 YYDKDF (reference sequence). The V gene lost 0 bases and the J gene lost 3 bases, with 12 bases spanning the gap. The CDR3 sequence is 16 residues long. CDR3 region: CATSRDRRGLGNTIYF. CDR3 sequence (DNA): TGTGCCACCAGCAGAGATAGAAGGGGACTTGGAAACACCATATATTTT. Based on the CDR3 plus reference TRBV15 and TRBJ1-3, the full variable domain is DAMVIQNPRYQVTQFGKPVTLSCSQTLNHNVMYWYQQKSSQAPKLLFHYYDKDFNNEADTPDNFQSRRPNTSFCFLDIRSPGLGDTAMYLCATSRDRRGLGNTIYFGEGSWLTVV.

CDR3 residues: CASSVGVADYEQYF. The CDR3 DNA is TGTGCCAGCAGCGTAGGGGTAGCGGATTACGAGCAGTACTTC. This chain uses TRBV9 with TRBJ2-7, with D tentatively TRBD2 (6 bases). With 0 bases removed from V and 4 bases from J, the gap between germline ends came to 11 bases. Germline-derived CDR1 and CDR2 are SGDLS and YYNGEE. The CDR3 is 14 residues long.

The chain couples TRBV14 to TRBJ2-5; D gene ambiguous. Between the trimmed V and J ends, which lost 5 bases and 5 bases, there was a span of 12 bases. The CDR3 has 13 amino acids. Germline V CDR1 and CDR2: SGHDN, FVKESK. CDR3 sequence (DNA): TGTGCCAGCAGCAATCGGGTAGGCGAGACCCAGTACTTC. It encodes CASSNRVGETQYF.

The CDR3 sequence is CASAGAIRLARNYEQYF. The CDR3, as DNA: TGTGCCAGCGCAGGGGCCATCCGACTAGCGAGGAACTACGAGCAGTACTTC. V usage is TRBV28 and J usage is TRBJ2-7; 8 bases are a match to TRBD2. The CDR3 length is 17 residues. Germline lookup yields CDR1 MDHEN and CDR2 SYDVKM. V gave up 8 bases and J gave up 3 bases; unmatched junction bases: 18. The full variable domain, with the rest looked up from reference TRBV28 and TRBJ2-7, is DVKVTQSSRYLVKRTGEKVFLECVQDMDHENMFWYRQDPGLGLRLIYFSYDVKMKEKGDIPEGYSVSREKKERFSLILESASTNQTSMYLCASAGAIRLARNYEQYFGPGTRLTVT.